Detailed here is one TCR beta chain. Sequencing was performed with immunoSEQ multiplex PCR; in TCRdb, only in-frame clones are kept and a portion is missing. The sample includes about 300,000 clones, about four fifths seen only once; the top ten take roughly 1.5%. The entry originates in a study of blood T cell repertoires in COVID-19. Overall study context: Both acute and convalescent COVID-19 samples were obtained from the United States, Italy and Spain. From T cells, B-cell-depleted T cells, or PBMCs came the material, which was cDNA or gDNA.

The J segment lost 7 bases and the V segment lost 0 bases, leaving 9 bases of the junction unmatched. CDR3 length: 16 amino acids. Germline CDR1 and CDR2: ENHRY and SYGVKD. Specimen: peripheral blood. This TCR derives from a human donor with COVID-19, enrolled during active disease. The donor label of this sample is uncertain. V and J are TRBV10-3 and TRBJ2-7, with TRBD2 matching 10 bases. In DNA, the CDR3 is TGTGCCATCAGTGAGTCACAGGCTAGCGGGAGCGGGGAGCAGTACTTC. Protein: CAISESQASGSGEQYF.